The rows below give T cell receptor beta chains drawn from one sample of a study of cytomegalovirus exposure and HLA in healthy donors. The table came from immunoSEQ multiplex PCR; TCRdb's copy has only in-frame clones and leaves some out. The sample gives about 150,000 clones, about three quarters of which show up once; 8.5% to 12% is in the top ten. The sample taken for sequencing was PBMCs. The receptor source for this set is a young man in good health and CMV-seropositive. Each CDR3 is given without its conserved first and last residue. A D gene is named only where the DNA matches it firmly.

d_call v_call cdr3_aa
. TRBV9 ASGAGRIDNEQF
. TRBV19 ASKSQGSGYEQY
TRBD1 TRBV4-1 ASSQDRVGYGYT
TRBD2 TRBV27 ASSFAGENTDTQY
TRBD2 TRBV5-5 ASSLTSGIYNEQF
TRBD1 TRBV10-3 AIKEQGASLEGYT
. TRBV21-1 ASSKVQGTETQY
TRBD1 TRBV19 ASSAGTGQPTAVYEQY
TRBD1 TRBV5-6 ASSLALQGDQPQH
. TRBV5-1 ASSLAGFGEFGNTIY
TRBD2 TRBV7-9 ASSAPGLVTGELF
. TRBV5-6 ASSFQAGREQY